Below are 5 T cell receptor beta chains sequenced from a single sample in a study of blood T cell repertoires in COVID-19. Assay used: immunoSEQ multiplex PCR; TCRdb lists only in-frame clones, some missing. The repertoire includes a few hundred thousand clones, roughly 90% of them detected once, and under 4% sits in the top ten. Sequencing was performed on peripheral blood. The receptors were sampled from a woman in her thirties with COVID-19, enrolled during active disease.

The CDR3 bases are TGCGCCAGCAGCTTGGAAGGCAGGGGCCCCACAGATACGCAGTATTTT. It encodes CASSLEGRGPTDTQYF. V is TRBV5-1 and J is TRBJ2-3; TRBD1 is a possible D gene (6 bases). This CDR3 region has 16 residues. V gave up 0 bases and J gave up 2 bases, with 13 bases separating them. Germline V gives CDR1 SGHRS, CDR2 YFSETQ. Full variable domain (rest looked up from reference TRBV5-1 and TRBJ2-3): KAGVTQTPRYLIKTRGQQVTLSCSPISGHRSVSWYQQTPGQGLQFLFEYFSETQRNKGNFPGRFSGRQFSNSRSEMNVSTLELGDSALYLCASSLEGRGPTDTQYFGPGTRLTVL.

J is TRBJ2-7 and V is TRBV4-3, with unresolved D. Trimming took 3 bases from V and 4 from J, leaving 10 bases between them. This CDR3 spans 13 amino acids. CDR1 is LGHNA and CDR2 is YSLEER in the germline V gene. This CDR3 reads CASSHEFGYEQYF. CDR3 DNA sequence: TGCGCCAGCAGCCACGAATTCGGTTACGAGCAGTACTTC.

The rearrangement links TRBV19 to TRBJ2-4; 8 nucleotides line up with TRBD2. This CDR3 region has 17 residues. Germline CDR1 is LNHDA and CDR2 is SQIVND (reference sequence). Unmatched junction bases numbered 9, after V lost 5 bases and J lost 0 bases. CDR3 amino acids: CASSPQREFLAKNIQYF. The CDR3 DNA sequence: TGTGCCAGTAGTCCCCAGCGGGAGTTCCTAGCCAAAAACATTCAGTACTTC. Together with reference TRBV19 and TRBJ2-4, the CDR3 gives the full variable domain: DGGITQSPKYLFRKEGQNVTLSCEQNLNHDAMYWYRQDPGQGLRLIYYSQIVNDFQKGDIAEGYSVSREKKESFPLTVTSAQKNPTAFYLCASSPQREFLAKNIQYFGAGTRLSVL.

The chain is built from TRBV4-3 and TRBJ2-5; 11 bases map to TRBD2. The junction had 16 bases not matched to a gene; V was cut back by 4 bases and J by 0 bases. Germline V lookup: CDR1 LGHNA, CDR2 YSLEER. This CDR3 has 20 amino acids. CDR3 loop: CASSPGVGLAGGLYQETQYF. The CDR3 bases are TGCGCCAGCAGCCCCGGAGTCGGGCTAGCGGGGGGCCTGTACCAAGAGACCCAGTACTTC.

This clone came up once. The chain employs TRBV5-1 and TRBJ1-4; TRBD1 matches at 7 bases. The CDR3 covers 18 residues. CDR1 is SGHRS and CDR2 is YFSETQ in the germline V gene. V lost 3 bases and J lost 0; bases outside the gene matches: 11. The CDR3 loop reads CASSYGYRTGTTNEKLFF. The CDR3 bases are TGCGCCAGCAGCTACGGGTATCGGACAGGTACAACTAATGAAAAACTGTTTTTT.